Shown below are 10 T cell receptor beta chains from a single sample sequenced in a study of T cells in Graves' hyperthyroidism and ophthalmopathy. The investigators amplified TCR beta CDR3 regions from RNA transcripts. In the first-round RT-PCR of the TCR CDR3, the HTBI primer set was used. One entry per CDR3 protein results from TCRdb running MiXCR on the multiplex PCR reads. The profile covers some 270,000 distinct CDR3 sequences, with roughly 15% appearing a single time and approximately 7.9% taken by the ten largest. Sequences were obtained from blood. Receptors were obtained from a middle-aged woman with Graves' hyperthyroidism.

Note on this clonotype: A read error may explain this, as a much larger clone is one base away. The chain is built from TRBV3-1 and TRBJ2-5; no firm D call. Germline V gives CDR1 LGHDT, CDR2 YNNKEL (reference sequence). The CDR3 sequence is 13 residues long. The CDR3 protein is CASSPLDQETQDF. CDR3 nucleotides: TGTGCCAGCAGCCCGTTGGATCAAGAGACCCAGGACTTC.

This rearrangement joins TRBV20-1 to TRBJ2-7; 9 positions agree with TRBD1. J lost 6 bases, V lost 4 bases, and 7 bases had no gene match. This CDR3 contains 13 residues. In germline, CDR1 is DFQATT, CDR2 SNEGSKA (reference sequence). The CDR3 nucleotides read TGCAGTGCTACCGGGACAGGGCCATCCGAGCAGTACTTC. Its protein is CSATGTGPSEQYF.

This clonotype was counted at least ten times. The chain has TRBV2 and TRBJ1-4; a possible D gene is TRBD1 (5 bases). The germline V and J ends were trimmed by 2 bases and 0 bases, with 10 bases remaining between them. Per germline, CDR1 SNHLY and CDR2 FYNNEI. The CDR3 spans 16 residues. This CDR3 reads CASSEIGAATNEKLFF. The CDR3 DNA reads TGTGCCAGCAGTGAAATCGGGGCGGCAACTAATGAAAAACTGTTTTTT.

This clonotype was observed many times. The V gene is TRBV11-2, the J gene TRBJ2-3, with D unclear. The germline V gene has CDR1 SGHAT and CDR2 FQNNGV. The CDR3 spans 13 residues. V lost 5 bases and J 6 bases, leaving 12 bases between the germline ends. CDR3 in amino acids: CASSPRGGDTQYF. The CDR3 DNA is TGTGCCAGCAGCCCTCGCGGTGGGGATACGCAGTATTTT.

This clonotype has a handful of counts. The chain employs TRBV19 and TRBJ1-3, with D possibly matching TRBD1 (5 bases). V was shortened by 11 bases and J by 3 bases, with 17 bases between the two germline ends. CDR1 is LNHDA, CDR2 SQIVND, per germline (reference sequence). This CDR3 has 14 amino acids. The CDR3 is CAVGQDVFGNTIYF. The CDR3, as DNA: TGTGCCGTTGGACAAGATGTTTTTGGAAACACCATATATTTT.

This clonotype was detected a few times. The rearrangement links TRBV12-3 or TRBV12-4 to TRBJ2-7, with TRBD1 matching 8 bases. The CDR3 extends over 14 amino acids. J lost 6 bases, V lost 6 bases, and 10 bases had no gene match. CDR3 nucleotide sequence: TGTGCCAGCAGCAAACCCGGACAGGGCCGCGAGCAGTACTTC. Translation gives CASSKPGQGREQYF.

This clonotype has ten or more counts. For the CDR3, the DNA is TGTGCCAGCAGCCGTACCTTCAGTCCCCAGGGGAGGGGAAACTATGGCTACACCTTC. This gives the protein CASSRTFSPQGRGNYGYTF. The chain employs TRBV9 and TRBJ1-2; the D gene is possibly TRBD1 (6 bases). Germline V lookup: CDR1 SGDLS, CDR2 YYNGEE. This CDR3 contains 19 residues. The V and J ends lost 4 bases and 2 bases respectively, with 27 bases between them.

This clonotype occurred a few times. This rearrangement joins TRBV9 to TRBJ1-4, with 7 bases lining up with TRBD1. Germline CDR1 is SGDLS and CDR2 is YYNGEE. Trimming removed 4 bases from V and 7 bases from J; junction bases left unmatched: 4. The CDR3 spans 13 residues. The CDR3 DNA follows: TGTGCCAGCAGCTCAGGGACAGCTGAAAAACTGTTTTTT. It translates to CASSSGTAEKLFF. The whole variable domain, remainder taken from reference TRBV9 and TRBJ1-4, is DSGVTQTPKHLITATGQRVTLRCSPRSGDLSVYWYQQSLDQGLQFLIQYYNGEERAKGNILERFSAQQFPDLHSELNLSSLELGDSALYFCASSSGTAEKLFFGSGTQLSVL.

The CDR3 coding sequence is TGTGCCAGCAGACGCAGACAGCGTAACTATGGCTACACCTTC. Translating it yields CASRRRQRNYGYTF. V usage is TRBV5-6 and J usage is TRBJ1-2, with D perhaps matching TRBD1 (5 bases). The CDR3 totals 14 residues. Trimming took 5 bases from V and 1 from J, leaving 12 bases between them. Looked up from germline, CDR1 is SGHDT and CDR2 is YYEEEE. Full variable domain (remainder filled in from reference TRBV5-6 and TRBJ1-2): DAGVTQSPTHLIKTRGQQVTLRCSPKSGHDTVSWYQQALGQGPQFIFQYYEEEERQRGNFPDRFSGHQFPNYSSELNVNALLLGDSALYLCASRRRQRNYGYTFGSGTRLTVV.

This clonotype appeared many times. The chain has TRBV2 and TRBJ1-5, with 8 bases lining up with TRBD1. Germline CDR1 and CDR2: SNHLY and FYNNEI. V lost 3 bases to trimming and J lost 5 bases; unmatched junction nucleotides: 9. This CDR3 spans 16 amino acids. For the CDR3, the DNA is TGTGCCAGCAGTGAGAGTCGGACAGGGTTTCATCAGCCCCAGCATTTT. It specifies CASSESRTGFHQPQHF.